The present TCR beta chain was sequenced within a study of control samples from healthy donors and cancer patients. Method: immunoSEQ multiplex PCR; TCRdb's copy keeps in-frame clones and lacks some. The sample has about 73,000 clones; around 94% are singletons. Trimming removed 4 bases from V and 3 bases from J, with 11 bases in between. Germline V gene data show CDR1 as SGHNT and CDR2 as YYREEE (reference sequence). The CDR3 contains 13 residues. This rearrangement joins TRBV5-4 to TRBJ2-7, with a tentative D call TRBD2 (6 bases). The source material was blood. The source of this sequence is a woman aged 40 to 49 in good health. The CDR3 DNA is TGTGCCAGCAGCCTTGACGGGAGCTACGAGCAGTACTTC. Protein product: CASSLDGSYEQYF.